Below, 7 T cell receptor beta chains from the same sample are listed, as sequenced in a study of control samples from healthy donors and cancer patients. Clones were read by immunoSEQ multiplex PCR, and TCRdb kept only the in-frame ones, dropping some. Among roughly 98,000 clones listed, over 85% were seen once. What was sequenced was blood. The receptors originated from a man between 18 and 35 years old in good health.

The rearrangement uses TRBV2 and TRBJ2-7; the match to TRBD1 covers 7 bases. The CDR3 covers 16 residues. From germline, CDR1 is SNHLY and CDR2 FYNNEI. Trimming at V came to 0 bases and at J to 0 bases, leaving 5 bases not matched to a gene. CDR3 protein: CASSEAPTGSSYEQYF. CDR3 in DNA: TGTGCCAGCAGTGAAGCTCCGACAGGGAGCTCCTACGAGCAGTACTTC.

The chain is built from TRBV19 and TRBJ2-4; D call uncertain. The CDR3 is 14 amino acids. Germline V lookup: CDR1 LNHDA, CDR2 SQIVND (reference sequence). Between the trimmed V and J ends, which lost 7 bases and 2 bases, there was a span of 12 bases. The CDR3 region is CASTKDATKNIQYF. The CDR3 DNA follows: TGTGCCAGTACTAAGGACGCCACCAAAAACATTCAGTACTTC.

This clone has only one observation. The chain employs TRBV19 and TRBJ2-2; no clear D. The V gene lost 9 bases and the J gene lost 6 bases, with 17 bases spanning the gap. Germline CDR1 LNHDA, CDR2 SQIVND (reference sequence). The CDR3 loop spans 14 amino acids. CDR3 in DNA: TGTGCCAGATCTGAACGCCGGAGTCCCGGGGAGCTGTTTTTT. It specifies CARSERRSPGELFF.

The chain is built from TRBV6-5 and TRBJ2-7, with TRBD1 matching 7 bases. CDR1 and CDR2 from the germline V gene are MNHEY and SVGAGI. After removal of 5 bases from V and 3 bases from J, the junction contained 7 bases not matched to a gene. This CDR3 region has 14 residues. For the CDR3, the DNA is TGTGCCAGCAGTCTCGACAGGGCCAACTACGAGCAGTACTTC. Translating it yields CASSLDRANYEQYF.

This chain links TRBV30 with TRBJ2-7; 7 positions match TRBD1. The junction had 7 bases not matched to a gene; V was cut back by 3 bases and J by 2 bases. Per the germline V gene, CDR1 is GTSNPN and CDR2 is SVGIG (reference sequence). There are 14 residues in the CDR3. CDR3 protein: CAWRHAGTAYEQYF. In nucleotides, the CDR3 is TGTGCCTGGAGGCATGCCGGGACAGCCTACGAGCAGTACTTC.

The chain recombines TRBV20-1 with TRBJ2-3; 10 bases match TRBD2. Germline trimming cut 3 bases from V and 2 bases from J; bases unmatched to any gene: 8. CDR1 and CDR2 from the germline V gene are DFQATT and SNEGSKA (reference sequence). The CDR3 runs 16 residues. The CDR3 sequence: CSASWLAGVITDTQYF. The CDR3 DNA reads TGCAGTGCTAGTTGGCTAGCGGGAGTGATCACAGATACGCAGTATTTT.

The chain is built from TRBV28 and TRBJ1-2, with 8 bases that match TRBD1. Per germline, CDR1 MDHEN and CDR2 SYDVKM. CDR3 length: 15 amino acids. The trim removed 5 bases at V and 8 bases at J, leaving 13 bases unmatched. CDR3 coding DNA: TGTGCCAGCAGTGCCGTACAGGGGGGGTTTAAAGGCTACACCTTC. Its protein is CASSAVQGGFKGYTF.